Below, 28 T cell receptor beta chains from the same sample are listed, as sequenced in a study of blood T cell repertoires in COVID-19. Method: immunoSEQ multiplex PCR; TCRdb's copy keeps in-frame clones and lacks some. The sample consists of about 120,000 clones, roughly 90% of them appearing once. The specimen was peripheral blood. These receptors originate from an elderly woman with acute or convalescent COVID-19.

The chain combines TRBV6-5 with TRBJ2-7, with D possibly matching TRBD2 (6 bases). The germline gives CDR1 MNHEY, CDR2 SVGAGI. The CDR3 spans 16 residues. V gave up 4 bases and J gave up 6 bases, with 22 bases separating them. The CDR3 DNA follows: TGTGCCAGCAGTTTACCCCGCGGCCGTGGGGGGTTCGAGCAGTACTTC. It is translated as CASSLPRGRGGFEQYF.

The chain carries TRBV15 and TRBJ2-7, with D possibly TRBD2 on 6 matching bases. V gave up 0 bases and J gave up 1 base, with 13 bases separating them. This CDR3 has 16 residues. Germline V gene lookup returns CDR1 LNHNV and CDR2 YYDKDF (reference sequence). In DNA, the CDR3 is TGTGCCACCAGCAGAGATCTGGGAGGTTATTCCTACGAGCAGTACTTC. Its translation is CATSRDLGGYSYEQYF.

V usage is TRBV5-1 and J usage is TRBJ2-1, with 9 bases fitting TRBD1. This CDR3 region has 15 residues. CDR1 and CDR2 (germline): SGHRS, YFSETQ. Unmatched junction bases numbered 6, after V lost 4 bases and J lost 4 bases. The DNA of the CDR3 is TGCGCCAGCAGCCTGACGACAGGGGGATACAATGAGCAGTTCTTC. Amino acid sequence: CASSLTTGGYNEQFF.

The rearrangement joins TRBV19 to TRBJ1-2; no firm D call. The germline V gene has CDR1 LNHDA and CDR2 SQIVND (reference sequence). Trimming took off 7 bases at V and 7 bases at J, with 16 bases between the two ends. The CDR3 extends over 13 amino acids. CDR3 protein: CASTDIQIGGYTF. The CDR3 bases are TGTGCCAGTACTGACATTCAAATAGGTGGCTACACCTTC.

This clone was detected only a few times. Other nucleotide sequences from this sample produce the same CDR3. The J gene is TRBJ1-2, the V gene TRBV7-9; D is possibly TRBD1 (6 bases). CDR1 SEHNR and CDR2 FQNEAQ come from the germline V gene (reference sequence). The CDR3 runs to 13 residues. Trimming took off 3 bases at V and 2 bases at J, with 7 bases between the two ends. The CDR3 is CASSFTGNYGYTF. In DNA, the CDR3 is TGTGCCAGCAGCTTCACAGGGAACTATGGCTACACCTTC.

This chain links TRBV6-4 with TRBJ2-3, with 10 bases that match TRBD1. Trimming cost V 5 bases and J 2 bases; bases outside gene matches: 10. CDR3 length equals 17 residues. Germline V gene sequence: CDR1 MRHNA, CDR2 SNTAGT. CDR3 amino acids: CASSQPGTGDPTDTQYF. The CDR3 DNA is TGTGCCAGCAGTCAACCCGGGACAGGGGATCCCACAGATACGCAGTATTTT.

A single count supports this clone. V is TRBV6-6 and J is TRBJ1-5, with D possibly TRBD1 on 5 matching bases. Trimming pared 7 bases from V and 2 bases from J, leaving 12 bases between. The length of the CDR3 is 14 residues. Germline CDR1 reads MNHNY; CDR2 reads SVGAGI (reference sequence). The DNA of the CDR3 is TGTGCCAGCACGCGGGGGGTTGGCAATCAGCCCCAGCATTTT. Translating it yields CASTRGVGNQPQHF.

The V gene is TRBV5-6, the J gene TRBJ2-5, with 7 nucleotides matching TRBD1. This CDR3 comprises 14 residues. CDR1 and CDR2 (germline): SGHDT, YYEEEE. Trimming removed 4 bases from V and 5 bases from J; junction bases left unmatched: 8. The CDR3 DNA sequence: TGTGCCAGCAGCAGTTCCAGGGGGATCGAGACCCAGTACTTC. This translates into CASSSSRGIETQYF.

The chain joins TRBV5-6 to TRBJ1-2; possibly TRBD1 for D (6 bases). Germline loops: CDR1 SGHDT, CDR2 YYEEEE. The CDR3 sequence is 14 residues long. The V end was cut by 4 bases, the J end by 4 bases, with 14 bases between. The CDR3 nucleotides are TGTGCCAGCAGCCCCGACAGGTCCTCCTATGGCTACACCTTC. This translates into CASSPDRSSYGYTF.

This clone was counted a few times. One junction end does not reproduce the germline sequence, and a read error may be involved. The V gene is TRBV7-2, the J gene TRBJ1-2; possible D gene TRBD1, 6 bases. Per the germline V gene, CDR1 is SGHTA and CDR2 is FQGNSA. The CDR3 has 11 residues. The CDR3 loop is CASTSGGRELF. In DNA form, the CDR3 reads TGTGCCAGCACGAGCGGGGGCAGAGAGCTCTTC.

The CDR3 protein is CASSQGTGTYNEQFF. The DNA of the CDR3 is TGTGCCAGCAGCCAAGGGACAGGGACTTACAATGAGCAGTTCTTC. This chain joins TRBV11-3 and TRBJ2-1, with 9 bases identical to TRBD1. The CDR3 contains 15 residues. CDR1 SGHNT and CDR2 YENEEA come from the germline V gene. Losses at the gene ends were 5 bases for V and 4 bases for J; bases not matched to a gene: 6.

This chain connects TRBV5-1 to TRBJ1-1; TRBD1 is a possible D gene (6 bases). The CDR3 has 15 residues. The germline gives CDR1 SGHRS, CDR2 YFSETQ. Deletions cut 0 bases from V and 5 bases from J, with 14 bases between. The chain's CDR3 is CASSLVPGVLTEAFF. CDR3 in DNA: TGCGCCAGCAGCTTGGTTCCAGGGGTTCTTACTGAAGCTTTCTTT.

This chain connects TRBV19 to TRBJ1-3, with TRBD1 identical over 7 bases. With 4 bases clipped from V and 0 bases from J, the junction kept 6 bases outside the gene matches. CDR1 is LNHDA and CDR2 is SQIVND in the germline V gene (reference sequence). The CDR3 contains 16 residues. The CDR3 sequence is CASSRGQASSGNTIYF. The CDR3 nucleotides are TGTGCCAGTAGTAGAGGACAGGCCAGCTCTGGAAACACCATATATTTT.

The V gene is TRBV28, the J gene TRBJ2-3; 8 bases align to TRBD2. The germline V gene has CDR1 MDHEN and CDR2 SYDVKM. After removal of 2 bases from V and 7 bases from J, the junction contained 8 bases not matched to a gene. The CDR3 totals 15 residues. CDR3 nucleotides: TGTGCCAGCAGTTTAAGGTGGCGGGAGGTGTATACGCAGTATTTT. It specifies CASSLRWREVYTQYF. The full variable domain, its missing parts supplied by reference TRBV28 and TRBJ2-3, is DVKVTQSSRYLVKRTGEKVFLECVQDMDHENMFWYRQDPGLGLRLIYFSYDVKMKEKGDIPEGYSVSREKKERFSLILESASTNQTSMYLCASSLRWREVYTQYFGPGTRLTVL.

The chain links TRBV5-1 to TRBJ2-5, with TRBD2 as a possible D gene (5 bases). Per the germline V gene, CDR1 is SGHRS and CDR2 is YFSETQ. Between the trimmed V and J ends, which lost 9 bases and 2 bases, there was a span of 14 bases. The CDR3 spans 13 residues. The CDR3 nucleotides read TGCGCCACCCCGGAGGAGCGACAAGAGACCCAGTACTTC. Encoded protein: CATPEERQETQYF.

This clone was recorded once. V usage is TRBV7-3 and J usage is TRBJ2-7; 8 bases are shared with TRBD1. Germline V lookup: CDR1 SGHTA, CDR2 FQGTGA. V gave up 5 bases and J gave up 5 bases; unmatched junction bases: 5. The CDR3 consists of 13 residues. As DNA, the CDR3 is TGTGCCAGCAGCCAGGACAGGGAAAACGAGCAGTACTTC. It is translated as CASSQDRENEQYF. Based on the CDR3 plus reference TRBV7-3 and TRBJ2-7, the full variable domain is GAGVSQTPSNKVTEKGKYVELRCDPISGHTALYWYRQSLGQGPEFLIYFQGTGAADDSGLPNDRFFAVRPEGSVSTLKIQRTERGDSAVYLCASSQDRENEQYFGPGTRLTVT.

The chain combines TRBV5-1 with TRBJ1-2; TRBD1 is a possible D gene (5 bases). V lost 2 bases and J 0 bases, leaving 8 bases between the germline ends. CDR3 length equals 14 residues. Germline V gives CDR1 SGHRS, CDR2 YFSETQ. This CDR3 reads CASSLRTPNYGYTF. CDR3 nucleotides: TGCGCCAGCAGCTTACGGACACCTAACTATGGCTACACCTTC.

The gene calls are TRBV4-2 and TRBJ2-7; D may be TRBD1 (6 bases). The CDR3 sequence is 16 residues long. Germline V lookup: CDR1 LGHNA, CDR2 YNFKEQ. Trimming removed 1 base at V and 0 bases at J, with 13 bases between. The chain's CDR3 is CASSQVSSQGSYEQYF. CDR3 in DNA: TGTGCCAGCAGCCAAGTCTCGTCACAGGGCTCCTACGAGCAGTACTTC.

A single count supports this clone. The chain links TRBV5-1 to TRBJ1-4, with no clear D. Per the germline V gene, CDR1 is SGHRS and CDR2 is YFSETQ. The CDR3 loop spans 14 amino acids. The V gene lost 0 bases and the J gene lost 4 bases, with 7 bases spanning the gap. The CDR3 spells CASSLGPGNEKLFF. The CDR3 DNA reads as TGCGCCAGCAGCTTGGGACCGGGTAATGAAAAACTGTTTTTT.

This chain joins TRBV12-3 or TRBV12-4 and TRBJ1-2, with a possible D match to TRBD1 (6 bases). V lost 5 bases and J lost 3, with 10 bases in between. The CDR3 is 13 amino acids. CDR3 sequence reads: CASSPPGDYGYTF. CDR3 sequence (DNA): TGTGCCAGCAGTCCCCCAGGGGACTATGGCTACACCTTC.

This clone turned up a few times. The rearrangement joins TRBV6-5 to TRBJ2-1; D possibly corresponds to TRBD2 (5 bases). Trimming removed 10 bases from V and 7 bases from J, with 17 bases in between. The CDR3 is 13 residues long. CDR1 is MNHEY and CDR2 is SVGAGI in the germline V gene. CDR3 DNA sequence: TGTGCCATCACTAGTTGGGGAACAAATGAGCAGTTCTTC. It specifies CAITSWGTNEQFF.

The sample holds a few counts of this clone. J is TRBJ1-5 and V is TRBV7-2, with 10 nucleotides matching TRBD1. This CDR3 is built from 14 residues. Trimming at V came to 1 base and at J to 9 bases, leaving 3 bases not matched to a gene. Per germline, CDR1 SGHTA and CDR2 FQGNSA. In DNA, the CDR3 is TGTGCCAGCAGCTTAGGACAGGGGGCCGGGCCCCAGCATTTT. Translating it yields CASSLGQGAGPQHF.

J is TRBJ2-3 and V is TRBV12-5, with D possibly matching TRBD2 (5 bases). Trimming pared 1 base from V and 1 base from J, leaving 12 bases between. Germline V gives CDR1 LGHNT, CDR2 FRNRAP. The CDR3 is made up of 16 amino acids. CDR3 residues: CASGLGWTSGTDTQYF. The CDR3 nucleotides are TGTGCTAGTGGTTTGGGTTGGACTTCGGGCACAGATACGCAGTATTTT.

The J gene is TRBJ2-1, the V gene TRBV2; 7 bases match TRBD2. With 1 base clipped from V and 12 bases from J, the junction kept 6 bases outside the gene matches. CDR3 length: 13 residues. The germline V gene has CDR1 SNHLY and CDR2 FYNNEI. The CDR3 DNA is TGTGCCAGCAGTGAAGTAGGACTAGATACGCAGTTCTTC. Amino acid sequence: CASSEVGLDTQFF.

V gene TRBV5-4 combines with J gene TRBJ2-2; D is possibly TRBD2 (5 bases). V shed 0 bases and J shed 3 bases, with 9 bases lying between them. Germline V gene data show CDR1 as SGHNT and CDR2 as YYREEE (reference sequence). This CDR3 contains 15 residues. CDR3 residues: CASSLGGEDTGELFF. The DNA of the CDR3 is TGTGCCAGCAGCTTGGGGGGAGAGGACACCGGGGAGCTGTTTTTT. Filled out from reference TRBV5-4 and TRBJ2-2, the complete variable domain reads ETGVTQSPTHLIKTRGQQVTLRCSSQSGHNTVSWYQQALGQGPQFIFQYYREEENGRGNFPPRFSGLQFPNYSSELNVNALELDDSALYLCASSLGGEDTGELFFGEGSRLTVL.

The sample holds one count of this clone. The chain has TRBV20-1 and TRBJ1-2; D unclear. V was cut by 4 bases and J by 4 bases, with 7 bases left in between. CDR3 length: 11 residues. CDR1 and CDR2 from the germline V gene are DFQATT and SNEGSKA (reference sequence). The chain's CDR3 is CSATWAYGYTF. The DNA for the CDR3 is TGCAGTGCTACCTGGGCCTATGGCTACACCTTC.

The CDR3 is CASSIPGPGELFF. The CDR3 DNA reads TGTGCCAGTAGTATACCAGGGCCCGGGGAGCTGTTTTTT. The V and J genes are TRBV19 and TRBJ2-2, with D possibly matching TRBD1 (5 bases). This CDR3 spans 13 amino acids. The ends were cut back, 2 bases at V and 6 bases at J, with 7 bases in the middle. CDR1 is LNHDA, CDR2 SQIVND, per germline (reference sequence).

The V gene is TRBV7-2, the J gene TRBJ2-3; 9 bases agree with TRBD1. Germline CDR1 reads SGHTA; CDR2 reads FQGNSA. J was trimmed by 2 bases and V by 0 bases; bases with no gene match: 3. The CDR3 has 16 residues. The CDR3 is CASSLAGQGYTDTQYF. CDR3 nucleotide sequence: TGTGCCAGCAGCTTAGCGGGACAGGGATACACAGATACGCAGTATTTT.